This TCR beta chain is drawn from a study of shared clonotypes between healthy human individuals (TCRdb year 2020). For context, the study as a whole: A few men and a couple of women, aged 18 to 49 years, made up the cohort. Blood TCR repertoires of roughly 5 healthy adults were deeply sequenced to estimate repertoire size and the extent of clonotype sharing between individuals. For each donor, CD4 naive and CD4 memory were each given three plates, CD8 naive was given two plates, and CD8 memory was given one plate. Leukapheresis yielded between about 0.85 and 9 billion PBMCs per donor. Libraries were prepared and TCR repertoires were sequenced by different laboratories using diverse techniques, in order to increase sequencing depth and limit assay-specific biases.

Using the deep immunoSEQ assay, multiplex PCR amplified TCR CDR3 regions from genomic DNA. Extracted genomic DNA from each cell subset was distributed evenly across all wells of several immunoSEQ 96-well plates, and each plate was treated as a replicate. For sorted subsets, approximately 190 ng genomic DNA, equal to 30,000 to 35,000 T cell genomes, was loaded into each replicate PCR. Purified libraries were measured with a Qubit 3.0 fluorometer, size-checked on a Bioanalyzer 2100, and measured again with the KAPA Library Quantification kit. Each immunoSEQ 96-well plate was sequenced on its own single-read 150-cycle Illumina NextSeq 550 flow cell. Under the source paper's analysis protocol: Because only junctional sequences without quality scores were contained in the immunoSEQ output, filtering matching that applied to full-length reads could not be performed. To assign V/J genes and CDR3, sequences were annotated against IMGT germline references using PyIR, a Python wrapper for IgBLAST v1.9. Reads with weak V/J assignments (E-value above 1e-6), missing CDR3, stop codons, out-of-frame junctions, or ambiguous translated residues were removed. V3J clonotypes were defined as sequences sharing the same inferred V gene, J gene, and CDR3 amino acid sequence. Percentage overlap between repertoires was calculated by dividing the number of shared unique clonotypes by the size of the smaller repertoire. Repertoire richness was assessed with RTK rarefaction, the Chao1 estimator, and Recon v2.1 estimates of unobserved clonotypes. OLGA was used to compute generation probabilities for all TCRbeta clonotypes that the gDNA method yielded from a handful of donors. Not all clones reach the TCRdb copy of this immuneACCESS table, which keeps in-frame sequences only. Checked studies attribute under half of the gap to unresolved V genes and leave the rest unexplained. That table is the source of V, J and clone size, and D and trimming were worked out from the DNA. The sample table shows about 2.1 million clones, and 80% to 95% are seen once. About 1.7% of the sample is in the top ten clones.

General findings and caveats noted by the study authors: Naive subsets generally had larger estimated clonotype richness than memory subsets did. Roughly 5% of naive CD4, 3.5% of naive CD8, around 2.3% of memory CD4, and over 0.35% of memory CD8 clonotypes were shared across several donors. The genetic and exposure-history diversity represented was limited by the small number of donors. Pairwise subsampling led to the expectation that sequencing depth would affect the degree of clonotype sharing among donors. Higher generation probabilities were observed for clonotypes shared by all four sorted-subset donors than for non-shared clonotypes. Only blood was sampled, and tissue TCR repertoires likely differ from those in blood. Even with the large sequencing depth, rarefaction of the sorted-subset datasets indicated that sequencing was incomplete.

In the case of this clone: The antigen it binds to is not known. No much larger clone is present one base from it, and per-base qualities are unavailable.

CD8 naive samples were obtained by positive selection for CCR7 among CD45RO-negative cells, yielding a CD45RA+CCR7+ population from which TemRA cells were excluded. Healthy HIV-negative adults with no recently reported acute infections or vaccinations were included as donors. Only Caucasian adults living in Nashville, Tennessee, USA were represented among the donors. After blood collection by leukapheresis, PBMCs were isolated using Ficoll-Histopaque density gradient centrifugation and then cryopreserved in the vapor phase of liquid nitrogen. Purity and quantity of every magnetically sorted T cell population were checked by analytical flow cytometry. Genomic DNA was isolated from every sorted fraction and measured by UV absorbance on a Nanodrop 2000c. The germline V gene (reference sequence) sets CDR1 to LNHDA and CDR2 to SQIVND. Trimming removed 5 bases from V and 3 bases from J, leaving 14 bases between the germline ends. From its cysteine to its phenylalanine, the CDR3 spans 14 amino acids. Only the CDR3 portion is preserved as DNA: 42 bases, with reading frame beginning at the first base.

The sample was naive CD8+ T cells from PBMCs. The sample's cell subset or site label, in plain terms: CD45RA+CCR7+. The source of this sequence is a young man in good health. Some clones in this sample may be carry-over from other donors' samples. The chain links TRBV19 with TRBJ2-7, with a tentative D gene TRBD2 over 6 matching bases. The CDR3: CASSLAGFGYEQYF. The sequence in DNA is TGTGCCAGTAGTCTCGCGGGGTTTGGCTACGAGCAGTACTTC. This CDR3, with the reference TRBV19 and TRBJ2-7 proteins standing in past its ends, gives the full variable domain DGGITQSPKYLFRKEGQNVTLSCEQNLNHDAMYWYRQDPGQGLRLIYYSQIVNDFQKGDIAEGYSVSREKKESFPLTVTSAQKNPTAFYLCASSLAGFGYEQYFGPGTRLTVT.